This entry lists 27 T cell receptor beta chains sequenced from one sample in a study of CD8+CD57+ T cells in acquired aplastic anemia. Both TCR beta VDJ combination and CDR3 sequence profiling were carried out. Genomic DNA was the template for this profiling. TCRdb reprocessed the reads with MiXCR, giving one entry per CDR3 protein. The sample has some 190,000 distinct CDR3 sequences, roughly half seen once; the top ten hold approximately 16%. Sequenced sample: sorted CD4+, CD8+, or CD8+CD57+ T cells (not recorded which) from PBMCs. The origin of the receptors is a human donor in good health, serving as a control.

The V gene is TRBV29-1, the J gene TRBJ2-3, with D possibly TRBD1 on 6 matching bases. The V gene lost 5 bases and the J gene lost 6 bases, with 18 bases spanning the gap. Germline assignment: CDR1 SQVTM and CDR2 ANQGSEA. CDR3 length equals 14 residues. The CDR3 sequence: CSVIRDIISDTQYF. The CDR3 DNA reads TGCAGCGTTATCCGGGACATTATTTCGGATACGCAGTATTTT.

V and J are TRBV2 and TRBJ1-1, with D possibly being TRBD1 (5 bases). Trimming stripped 3 bases from V and 2 bases from J, with 7 bases between. Germline V gene data show CDR1 as SNHLY and CDR2 as FYNNEI. CDR3 length: 13 residues. The CDR3 loop is CASSDGANTEAFF. CDR3 sequence (DNA): TGTGCCAGCAGTGACGGGGCCAACACTGAAGCTTTCTTT.

This clonotype was observed at least ten times. The chain uses TRBV19 and TRBJ2-7, with TRBD2 as a possible D gene (6 bases). CDR1 is LNHDA and CDR2 is SQIVND in the germline V gene (reference sequence). The CDR3 is 14 amino acids. Trimming removed 3 bases from V and 3 bases from J, with 12 bases in between. CDR3 nucleotides: TGTGCCAGTAGTATCCGCCCGGGGGACTACGAGCAGTACTTC. Its translation: CASSIRPGDYEQYF.

The CDR3 sequence is CASSEDRLNEKLFF. The CDR3 nucleotides read TGTGCCAGCAGTGAGGACCGCCTTAATGAAAAACTGTTTTTT. V is TRBV6-6 and J is TRBJ1-4; the D is unclear. The CDR3 consists of 14 residues. V was pared by 5 bases and J by 4 bases, with 11 bases between. Germline CDR1 MNHNY, CDR2 SVGAGI (reference sequence).

A word on this clonotype: The junction departs from the called germline gene at one end, perhaps through a read error. The V call is TRBV20-1, the J call TRBJ1-1; D is possibly TRBD1 (5 bases). The germline CDR1 and CDR2 sequences are DFQATT and SNEGSKA (reference sequence). This CDR3 has 12 residues. This chain's CDR3 is CSASRGKRGAFF. Here the CDR3 DNA reads TGCAGCGCTAGTCGGGGGAAGAGGGGAGCTTTCTTT.

Many counts were recorded for this clonotype. This chain links TRBV2 with TRBJ2-7; tentatively, D is TRBD2 (6 bases). The germline V and J ends were trimmed by 8 bases and 1 base, with 15 bases remaining between them. Germline V gene data show CDR1 as SNHLY and CDR2 as FYNNEI. This CDR3 contains 14 residues. CDR3 DNA sequence: TGTGCCAGCGCACCCGGGACTGGATCCTACGAGCAGTACTTC. Translation: CASAPGTGSYEQYF.

The J gene is TRBJ2-1, the V gene TRBV19; 9 nucleotides agree with TRBD2. Per germline, CDR1 LNHDA and CDR2 SQIVND (reference sequence). There are 14 residues in the CDR3. With 8 bases clipped from V and 4 bases from J, the junction kept 6 bases outside the gene matches. CDR3 amino acids: CASGKTSGYNEQFF. CDR3 DNA: TGTGCCAGTGGAAAGACTAGCGGATACAATGAGCAGTTCTTC.

V is TRBV20-1 and J is TRBJ2-5, with 9 bases aligning to TRBD1. Germline V lookup: CDR1 DFQATT, CDR2 SNEGSKA (reference sequence). This CDR3 has 14 amino acids. CDR3 loop: CSDRPRTGEETQYF. CDR3 in DNA: TGCAGCGATCGACCTCGGACAGGGGAGGAGACCCAGTACTTC.

This clonotype came up a few times. The rearrangement joins TRBV10-2 to TRBJ1-5; TRBD1 agrees at 12 bases. In germline, CDR1 is WSHSY, CDR2 SAAADI. The CDR3 spans 15 residues. V shed 7 bases and J 7 bases; nucleotides not matched to a gene: 8. DNA of the CDR3: TGCGCCAGCAACGCCGGGACAGGGGGCGGGCAGCCCCAGCATTTT. This encodes CASNAGTGGGQPQHF.

This clonotype was counted ten times or more. CDR3 in DNA: TGTGCCAGCAGCCCAGGGAGGGCCACCGAGACCCAGTACTTC. Residues: CASSPGRATETQYF. This chain connects TRBV27 to TRBJ2-5; 7 positions match TRBD2. Germline V lookup: CDR1 MNHEY, CDR2 SMNVEV (reference sequence). The CDR3 totals 14 residues. The V segment lost 6 bases and the J segment 5 bases; nucleotides outside the gene matches: 9.

The chain couples TRBV20-1 to TRBJ2-3; D is ambiguous. CDR1 is DFQATT, CDR2 SNEGSKA, per germline (reference sequence). Trimming shortened V by 5 bases and J by 5 bases, and 8 bases separated the two germline ends. CDR3 length equals 11 residues. The CDR3 DNA follows: TGCAGTGCTGGACGTGGAGATACGCAGTATTTT. It translates to CSAGRGDTQYF.

The J gene is TRBJ1-2, the V gene TRBV19; D is perhaps TRBD1 (5 bases). V lost 7 bases, J lost 0 bases, and 9 bases lay in between. Germline CDR1 LNHDA, CDR2 SQIVND (reference sequence). CDR3 length: 13 residues. The CDR3: CASTPGANYGYTF. The CDR3 bases are TGTGCCAGTACCCCGGGGGCTAACTATGGCTACACCTTC.

The table lists this clonotype with many counts. V gene TRBV3-1 combines with J gene TRBJ1-2; TRBD1 matches 7 bases. V lost 1 base to trimming and J lost 8 bases; unmatched junction nucleotides: 4. Germline V gene sequence: CDR1 LGHDT, CDR2 YNNKEL (reference sequence). The CDR3 has 13 residues. As DNA, the CDR3 is TGTGCCAGCAGCCAAGCCCAGGGGGGAGGCTACACCTTC. It translates to CASSQAQGGGYTF. The full variable domain, with the rest looked up from reference TRBV3-1 and TRBJ1-2, is DTAVSQTPKYLVTQMGNDKSIKCEQNLGHDTMYWYKQDSKKFLKIMFSYNNKELIINETVPNRFSPKSPDKAHLNLHINSLELGDSAVYFCASSQAQGGGYTFGSGTRLTVV.

The chain recombines TRBV9 with TRBJ2-7; D gene uncertain. Germline CDR1 and CDR2: SGDLS and YYNGEE. Trimming shortened V by 0 bases and J by 3 bases, and 10 bases separated the two germline ends. The CDR3 runs to 14 residues. The CDR3 protein is CASSVGWQLYEQYF. The DNA for the CDR3 is TGTGCCAGCAGCGTAGGCTGGCAGCTCTACGAGCAGTACTTC.

This clonotype has more than one count but fewer than ten. Since a much larger clone is just one base distant, this may be a read error. The V gene is TRBV6-6, the J gene TRBJ1-2; 8 bases map to TRBD1. The germline V gene encodes CDR1 MNHNY and CDR2 SVGAGI (reference sequence). This CDR3 has 14 residues. CDR3 coding DNA: TGTGCCGGCAGCGCGGACAGGGTTAGTTATGGCTACACCTTC. Its protein is CAGSADRVSYGYTF.

This clonotype was seen repeatedly, ten times or more. A junction boundary mismatches the germline segment, possibly from a read error. The gene calls are TRBV5-8 and TRBJ2-7, with D possibly TRBD2 on 6 matching bases. CDR1 is SGHTS, CDR2 YDEGEE, per germline. This CDR3 is built from 15 residues. CDR3 protein: CASSLVGATSTFLNF. DNA of the CDR3: TGTGCCAGCAGCTTGGTAGGGGCCACTAGCACTTTTCTCAACTTC. The full variable domain, in which reference TRBV5-8 and TRBJ2-7 provide the parts outside the CDR3, is EAGVTQSPTHLIKTRGQQATLRCSPISGHTSVYWYQQALGLGLQFLLWYDEGEERNRGNFPPRFSGRQFPNYSSELNVNALELEDSALYLCASSLVGATSTFLNFGPGTRLTVT.

This clonotype was counted between two and nine times. This chain joins TRBV6-6 and TRBJ2-7; 8 bases are a match to TRBD1. This CDR3 is built from 15 residues. The germline V gene has CDR1 MNHNY and CDR2 SVGAGI (reference sequence). Trimming at V came to 4 bases and at J to 6 bases, leaving 11 bases not matched to a gene. The CDR3 loop reads CASSCPTGGLTEQYF. The CDR3 DNA reads TGTGCCAGCAGTTGCCCTACAGGGGGGTTAACCGAGCAGTACTTC.

As concerns this clonotype: It may be a read error: a sequence one base away is much more abundant. Because it lacks the conserved phenylalanine or tryptophan at the end, this CDR3 is likely a read error. The V call is TRBV6-6, the J call TRBJ1-6; 7 nucleotides line up with TRBD1. V was pared by 5 bases and J by 5 bases, with 9 bases of the junction left unmatched. Germline V gene data show CDR1 as MNHNY and CDR2 as SVGAGI (reference sequence). The CDR3 spans 16 residues. DNA for the CDR3: TGTGCCAGCAGTAGACAACCGGGACAGAATAATTCACCCCTCCACCTT. It codes for CASSRQPGQNNSPLHL.

This clonotype was counted ten times or more. The J gene is TRBJ1-6, the V gene TRBV5-1, with 7 nucleotides matching TRBD1. This CDR3 comprises 14 residues. The V gene's germline CDR1 is SGHRS and CDR2 YFSETQ. The ends lost 2 bases at V and 10 bases at J; junction bases unmatched: 6. DNA for the CDR3: TGCGCCAGCAGCTTAACAGGGGTAGGGTCACCCCTCCACTTT. Amino acid sequence: CASSLTGVGSPLHF.

This clonotype was counted many times. This chain links TRBV10-3 with TRBJ1-2, with 9 positions matching TRBD1. This CDR3 has 14 amino acids. Germline V gives CDR1 ENHRY, CDR2 SYGVKD. V shed 4 bases and J 2 bases; nucleotides not matched to a gene: 2. CDR3 sequence reads: CAISGTGENYGYTF. The DNA for the CDR3 is TGTGCCATCAGTGGGACAGGGGAAAACTATGGCTACACCTTC.

Many counts were recorded for this clonotype. This chain joins TRBV11-1 and TRBJ1-1; D remains unclear. V lost 5 bases to trimming and J lost 3 bases, with 10 bases between them. This CDR3 spans 13 amino acids. Germline CDR1 and CDR2: SGHAT and FQDESV (reference sequence). CDR3 sequence reads: CASSPQRDTEAFF. The CDR3 DNA is TGTGCCAGCAGCCCCCAGAGGGACACTGAAGCTTTCTTT.

This clonotype was observed a single time. The CDR3 spells CASGGSGGGYTF. Written as DNA, the CDR3 is TGTGCCAGCGGCGGCTCGGGAGGTGGCTACACCTTC. The rearrangement links TRBV9 to TRBJ1-2; no clear D gene. Deletions cut 7 bases from V and 7 bases from J, with 14 bases between. The CDR3 loop spans 12 amino acids. Germline V gene lookup returns CDR1 SGDLS and CDR2 YYNGEE.

V and J are TRBV6-5 and TRBJ2-5, with a possible D match to TRBD2 (6 bases). Germline V gene data show CDR1 as MNHEY and CDR2 as SVGAGI. The CDR3 consists of 13 residues. Trimming removed 5 bases at V and 5 bases at J, with 12 bases between. Here the CDR3 DNA reads TGTGCCAGCAGTATAGGGACTTGGGAGACCCAGTACTTC. Translated: CASSIGTWETQYF.

This clonotype occurred once. The chain links TRBV7-9 to TRBJ1-5; 7 bases are a match to TRBD1. The CDR3 runs to 13 residues. After removal of 3 bases from V and 6 bases from J, the junction contained 2 bases not matched to a gene. Germline V CDR1 and CDR2: SEHNR, FQNEAQ (reference sequence). The CDR3 sequence is CASSFDRAQPQHF. In nucleotides, the CDR3 is TGTGCCAGCAGCTTCGACAGGGCTCAGCCCCAGCATTTT. The full variable domain, its missing parts supplied by reference TRBV7-9 and TRBJ1-5, is DTGVSQNPRHKITKRGQNVTFRCDPISEHNRLYWYRQTLGQGPEFLTYFQNEAQLEKSRLLSDRFSAERPKGSFSTLEIQRTEQGDSAMYLCASSFDRAQPQHFGDGTRLSIL.

The sample holds a few counts of this clonotype. The chain carries TRBV15 and TRBJ1-6, with TRBD1 identical over 7 bases. Germline assignment: CDR1 LNHNV and CDR2 YYDKDF (reference sequence). The CDR3 has 13 amino acids. Germline trimming cut 0 bases from V and 14 bases from J; bases unmatched to any gene: 4. The CDR3, as DNA: TGTGCCACCAGCAGAGACTCGACAGGGACCCTCCACTTT. It yields the protein CATSRDSTGTLHF.

This clonotype was recorded at least ten times. The chain carries TRBV24-1 and TRBJ1-2, with D possibly being TRBD1 (5 bases). Germline V lookup: CDR1 KGHDR, CDR2 SFDVKD. The CDR3 spans 15 residues. V lost 3 bases, J lost 4 bases, and 14 bases lay in between. CDR3 DNA sequence: TGTGCCACCAGTGATCGTGGCAGGGAGGGCTATGGCTACACCTTC. It is translated as CATSDRGREGYGYTF.

This chain joins TRBV7-2 and TRBJ2-1, with 10 positions matching TRBD1. Germline V gene data show CDR1 as SGHTA and CDR2 as FQGNSA. J gave up 12 bases and V 3 bases, and 8 bases lay outside the gene matches. The length of the CDR3 is 14 residues. CDR3 DNA: TGTGCCAGCAGCTTGGAAGGGGACAGGGGTGCGCAGTTCTTC. Translation gives CASSLEGDRGAQFF. Full variable domain (outside the CDR3, taken from reference TRBV7-2 and TRBJ2-1): GAGVSQSPSNKVTEKGKDVELRCDPISGHTALYWYRQSLGQGLEFLIYFQGNSAPDKSGLPSDRFSAERTGGSVSTLTIQRTQQEDSAVYLCASSLEGDRGAQFFGPGTRLTVL.